This T cell receptor beta chain was captured in a study of monozygotic twins with cystic fibrosis. Study in general: Roughly 3 micrograms of fragmented DNA underwent about 16 PCR cycles for library preparation. Study observations and caveats: J usage was most co-twin-similar in 8 of 16 pairs, V in 13. Nucleotide-identical clonotype sharing was significantly higher within monozygotic CF twin pairs than between unrelated CF individuals. Clonality was generally low (median about 0.0095), higher in the most severe patients.

The CDR3 spans 16 residues. Trimming cost V 1 base and J 4 bases; bases outside gene matches: 5. Germline assignment: CDR1 MGHRA and CDR2 YSYEKL. Method: immunoSEQ multiplex PCR; TCRdb's copy keeps in-frame clones and lacks some. The sample yields under 30,000 clones, around nine tenths seen once. A remark on this clone: The antigen is undetermined.

Material: blood. The rearrangement links TRBV4-1 to TRBJ2-3; 10 nucleotides match TRBD2. The source of this sequence is a girl aged 2-10 years with cystic fibrosis. The CDR3 protein is CASSQGTSGASDTQYF. The CDR3 nucleotides read TGCGCCAGCAGCCAAGGAACTAGCGGGGCCTCAGATACGCAGTATTTT.